A single sample is the source of the 20 T cell receptor beta chains below, sequenced in a study of graft-versus-host responses after intestinal transplantation. Produced via immunoSEQ multiplex PCR; TCRdb's table is partial and in-frame only. The sample has approximately 11,000 clones, roughly 31% seen once; the top ten hold under 2%. The sequencing used alloreactive CD4+ T cells from a mixed lymphocyte reaction culture, collected before transplantation. Subset of the sample: CFSE-low proliferating T cells sorted from approximately 6-day pre-transplant mixed lymphocyte reaction (GvH or HvG direction). The receptor set was obtained from a human patient who was an organ donor for intestinal transplantation.

The table lists this clone with a few counts. The rearrangement links TRBV6-5 to TRBJ1-1; 7 nucleotides match TRBD1. CDR3 length: 15 residues. The V gene's germline CDR1 is MNHEY and CDR2 SVGAGI. Germline trimming cut 0 bases from V and 3 bases from J; bases unmatched to any gene: 4. In DNA form, the CDR3 reads TGTGCCAGCAGTTACTCACGGCAGGGGGACACTGAAGCTTTCTTT. It is translated as CASSYSRQGDTEAFF.

The chain joins TRBV5-4 to TRBJ2-3, with D possibly matching TRBD1 (5 bases). There are 15 residues in the CDR3. CDR1 and CDR2 from the germline V gene are SGHNT and YYREEE (reference sequence). V gave up 2 bases and J gave up 4 bases, with 14 bases separating them. The CDR3 sequence: CASSFTRAIADTQYF. CDR3 nucleotide sequence: TGTGCCAGCAGCTTCACCAGGGCGATTGCAGATACGCAGTATTTT.

The table lists this clone with a few counts. This sequence joins TRBV18 and TRBJ1-2; 9 bases line up with TRBD1. V shed 5 bases, J shed 4 bases, and the junction held 2 bases outside the gene matches. The CDR3 covers 13 residues. Germline V gene lookup returns CDR1 KGHSH and CDR2 LQKENI. The CDR3 nucleotides read TGTGCCAGCTCAAAGGGACAGGGCTATGGCTACACCTTC. This sequence encodes CASSKGQGYGYTF.

This rearrangement joins TRBV10-3 to TRBJ1-1; perhaps TRBD1 as D (6 bases). The V gene lost 5 bases and the J gene lost 1 base, with 11 bases spanning the gap. Germline CDR1 ENHRY, CDR2 SYGVKD. The CDR3 runs to 14 residues. CDR3 in amino acids: CAISTDRTNTEAFF. The DNA of the CDR3 is TGTGCCATCAGTACAGACAGGACGAACACTGAAGCTTTCTTT.

This clone was seen more than once but under ten times. The chain joins TRBV4-2 to TRBJ2-3; 9 bases match TRBD2. Germline-derived CDR1 and CDR2 are LGHNA and YNFKEQ. The length of the CDR3 is 20 residues. Unmatched junction bases numbered 14, after V lost 0 bases and J lost 1 base. CDR3 nucleotide sequence: TGTGCCAGCAGCCAAGATTCATCGCGGGGGGGCCGGGGGGGCACAGATACGCAGTATTTT. Amino acids: CASSQDSSRGGRGGTDTQYF.

The DNA for the CDR3 is TGCAGCGTTGGTCAAGGAGCGGAGACCCAGTACTTC. Its protein is CSVGQGAETQYF. The chain couples TRBV29-1 to TRBJ2-5; D is undetermined. This CDR3 comprises 12 residues. V was cut by 4 bases and J by 5 bases, with 11 bases left in between. Germline CDR1 SQVTM, CDR2 ANQGSEA.

The V gene is TRBV6-1, the J gene TRBJ2-7, with D tentatively TRBD1 (5 bases). Between the trimmed V and J ends, which lost 4 bases and 1 base, there was a span of 5 bases. Germline loops: CDR1 MNHNS, CDR2 SASEGT. The CDR3 is 12 residues long. CDR3 sequence reads: CASSGQSYEQYF. The CDR3 DNA reads as TGTGCCAGCAGTGGACAGTCCTACGAGCAGTACTTC.

This clone came up a few times. The chain links TRBV5-5 to TRBJ2-7; 7 bases are a match to TRBD1. The CDR3 totals 15 residues. Germline V gene data show CDR1 as SGHKS and CDR2 as YYEKEE (reference sequence). V dropped 3 bases and J dropped 3; count of bases not matched to a gene: 9. The CDR3 region is CASSYRGGSNYEQYF. The CDR3 nucleotides are TGTGCCAGCAGCTACAGGGGTGGCTCAAACTACGAGCAGTACTTC.

In this sample, this clone is medium-sized. The chain links TRBV5-8 to TRBJ1-4; D perhaps matches TRBD1 (6 bases). Trimming took off 3 bases at V and 8 bases at J, with 14 bases between the two ends. This CDR3 comprises 14 residues. In germline, CDR1 is SGHTS, CDR2 YDEGEE. The DNA of the CDR3 is TGTGCCAGCAGCTCAGGGGTGGTTAAAGAAAAACTGTTTTTT. Its protein is CASSSGVVKEKLFF.

By share, this clone ranks as medium-sized. The gene calls are TRBV2 and TRBJ1-5; 9 bases align to TRBD1. Germline CDR1 SNHLY, CDR2 FYNNEI. This CDR3 is 13 amino acids long. Trimming at V came to 6 bases and at J to 7 bases, leaving 4 bases not matched to a gene. The CDR3 region has the DNA TGTGCCAGCAGAGGTACAGGGGGCCAGCCCCAGCATTTT. Residues: CASRGTGGQPQHF.

This clone is labeled as medium-sized. The genes are TRBV19 and TRBJ1-6; no reliable D call. Per the germline V gene, CDR1 is LNHDA and CDR2 is SQIVND (reference sequence). The CDR3 runs to 13 residues. Trimming stripped 6 bases from V and 3 bases from J, with 6 bases between. The CDR3 reads CASREGYNSPLHF. The DNA for the CDR3 is TGTGCCAGTAGGGAGGGCTATAATTCACCCCTCCACTTT.

The gene calls are TRBV19 and TRBJ1-3; 7 bases map to TRBD1. In germline, CDR1 is LNHDA, CDR2 SQIVND (reference sequence). The CDR3 extends over 16 amino acids. V lost 4 bases and J lost 0; bases outside the gene matches: 6. CDR3 loop: CASSRRDRSSGNTIYF. The CDR3 DNA reads TGTGCCAGTAGTAGACGGGACAGATCCTCTGGAAACACCATATATTTT. Full variable domain (remainder filled in from reference TRBV19 and TRBJ1-3): DGGITQSPKYLFRKEGQNVTLSCEQNLNHDAMYWYRQDPGQGLRLIYYSQIVNDFQKGDIAEGYSVSREKKESFPLTVTSAQKNPTAFYLCASSRRDRSSGNTIYFGEGSWLTVV.

CDR3 bases: TGTGCCAGCAGCTTGGGGGGTCCGGGCAGGGGACAAGAATATTTT. Amino acid sequence: CASSLGGPGRGQEYF. The rearrangement joins TRBV5-6 to TRBJ1-3; D is possibly TRBD1 (6 bases). Trimming shortened V by 0 bases and J by 15 bases, and 22 bases separated the two germline ends. The CDR3 contains 15 residues. Germline CDR1 reads SGHDT; CDR2 reads YYEEEE.

By share, this clone counts as medium-sized. The chain combines TRBV2 with TRBJ1-4, with D maybe TRBD1 (6 bases). The V end was cut by 2 bases, the J end by 7 bases, with 14 bases between. The germline V gene encodes CDR1 SNHLY and CDR2 FYNNEI. This CDR3 region has 15 residues. CDR3 in DNA: TGTGCCAGCAGTGAACGTAAACAGGGTTTTGAAAAACTGTTTTTT. This encodes CASSERKQGFEKLFF.

J is TRBJ2-7 and V is TRBV19; tentative D call: TRBD2 (5 bases). The V end was cut by 4 bases, the J end by 5 bases, with 12 bases between. The germline V gene encodes CDR1 LNHDA and CDR2 SQIVND (reference sequence). The CDR3 sequence is 13 residues long. This CDR3 is CASSKRTGDEQYF. CDR3 bases: TGTGCCAGTAGTAAAAGGACTGGGGACGAGCAGTACTTC.

The rearrangement links TRBV4-2 to TRBJ2-1; 12 nucleotides agree with TRBD2. Germline V gene data show CDR1 as LGHNA and CDR2 as YNFKEQ. The junction had 9 bases not matched to a gene; V was cut back by 4 bases and J by 5 bases. This CDR3 region has 17 residues. The CDR3 spells CASSREGLAGGNNEQFF. Here the CDR3 DNA reads TGTGCCAGCAGCCGGGAGGGGCTAGCGGGGGGGAACAATGAGCAGTTCTTC.

A few counts support this clone. This chain joins TRBV7-2 and TRBJ2-3, with 13 bases matching TRBD2. Germline V lookup: CDR1 SGHTA, CDR2 FQGNSA. The CDR3 is 17 amino acids. Trimming removed 5 bases from V and 1 base from J; junction bases left unmatched: 6. This CDR3 reads CASSPSGLAGGTDTQYF. The CDR3 nucleotides are TGTGCCAGCAGCCCTTCTGGACTAGCGGGGGGCACAGATACGCAGTATTTT.

The chain links TRBV5-1 to TRBJ1-2; the match to TRBD1 covers 9 bases. Per germline, CDR1 SGHRS and CDR2 YFSETQ. V was clipped by 3 bases and J by 8 bases; unmatched bases: 8. This CDR3 comprises 14 residues. CDR3 DNA: TGCGCCAGCAGCTGGGATCCGACAGGGGGAGGCTACACCTTC. Translation: CASSWDPTGGGYTF. The full variable domain, rest sourced from reference TRBV5-1 and TRBJ1-2, is KAGVTQTPRYLIKTRGQQVTLSCSPISGHRSVSWYQQTPGQGLQFLFEYFSETQRNKGNFPGRFSGRQFSNSRSEMNVSTLELGDSALYLCASSWDPTGGGYTFGSGTRLTVV.

This clone was observed a few times. This sequence joins TRBV4-2 and TRBJ1-2; tentatively, D is TRBD1 (5 bases). The CDR3 is made up of 14 amino acids. V lost 5 bases, J lost 2 bases, and 12 bases lay in between. In germline, CDR1 is LGHNA, CDR2 YNFKEQ. The CDR3 DNA reads as TGTGCCAGCAGCTTGGTTCGGGGGAACTATGGCTACACCTTC. This sequence encodes CASSLVRGNYGYTF.

The V gene is TRBV5-6, the J gene TRBJ1-4, with TRBD1 matching 9 bases. This CDR3 region has 19 residues. V lost 5 bases, J lost 0 bases, and 14 bases stayed unmatched. Germline-derived CDR1 and CDR2 are SGHDT and YYEEEE. CDR3: CASSELGQGIWATNEKLFF. For the CDR3, the DNA is TGTGCCAGCAGTGAGCTGGGACAGGGTATCTGGGCAACTAATGAAAAACTGTTTTTT.